This TCR beta chain came from a study of persistence of HIV-infected CD4 T cells. Study at large: The sample holds CD4+ T cells responsive to CMV or HIV-1 Gag. Multiple blood draws of up to roughly 200 mL, except two donors with single leukapheresis.

Study-level findings and limits: Degenerate expanded CDR3beta sequences were enriched among CMV- and Gag-responding cells.

An overlapping HIV-1 Gag peptide pool stimulated these cells at about 0.9 ug/peptide/mL. Sorted nonresponding memory CD4+ T cells were CD40L-negative, CD69-negative, CD45RO-high. Anti-CD28/CD49d costimulation, CD40-blocking antibody and enfuvirtide were given to CD8-depleted PBMCs for about 17 hours. This clone was recorded a few times. Its antigen is not identified. Germline V gene data show CDR1 as MNHNS and CDR2 as SASEGT. The V and J ends lost 4 bases and 2 bases respectively, with 17 bases between them. The CDR3 contains 17 residues. Sequencing used immunoSEQ version 4 in survey mode. Sequencing used immunoSEQ multiplex PCR; TCRdb keeps in-frame clones, though not all of them. Counted here are tens of thousands of clones, about 69% occurring once; the ten biggest clones make up about 1.8%.

This clonotype was sampled from an adult man with HIV who was CMV-seropositive. Sequencing was performed on CD4+ T cells sorted from PBMCs after approximately 20-hour stimulation, taken from a patient who received antiretroviral therapy. This chain connects TRBV6-1 to TRBJ2-2; maybe TRBD1 (6 bases). The CDR3 nucleotides are TGTGCCAGCAGTGGAGGGACAAGTCGAGCCAACACCGGGGAGCTGTTTTTT. Protein: CASSGGTSRANTGELFF.